A single sample gave rise to the 17 T cell receptor beta chains below, sequenced in a study of cytomegalovirus exposure and HLA in healthy donors. Both 60 Vbeta primers and 13 Jbeta primers went into the PCR. Produced via immunoSEQ multiplex PCR; TCRdb's table is partial and in-frame only. This sample contains over 100,000 clones. Specimen: PBMCs. The receptors stem from a man aged 30 to 39 in good health and CMV-seronegative.

This chain joins TRBV4-1 and TRBJ1-5; a weak D match, TRBD1 (5 bases). The CDR3 length is 14 residues. Germline V gene lookup returns CDR1 MGHRA and CDR2 YSYEKL. V lost 4 bases, J lost 8 bases, and 15 bases lay in between. The CDR3 region is CASSRDRSGKPQHF. The CDR3 coding sequence is TGCGCCAGCAGCCGAGATAGATCAGGGAAGCCCCAGCATTTT.

The chain uses TRBV11-2 and TRBJ2-3, with 9 bases lining up with TRBD2. V shed 5 bases and J 1 base; nucleotides not matched to a gene: 4. Germline values: CDR1 SGHAT, CDR2 FQNNGV. This CDR3 has 15 residues. The CDR3 is CASSGGGAGTDTQYF. The CDR3 region has the DNA TGTGCCAGCAGCGGCGGGGGGGCCGGCACAGATACGCAGTATTTT.

This sequence joins TRBV7-2 and TRBJ2-5, with D possibly being TRBD2 (5 bases). The CDR3 runs 14 residues. Per the germline V gene, CDR1 is SGHTA and CDR2 is FQGNSA. The ends were cut back, 5 bases at V and 2 bases at J, with 12 bases in the middle. The CDR3 here is CASSHQRGQETQYF. The CDR3 DNA is TGTGCCAGCAGCCACCAGAGAGGGCAAGAGACCCAGTACTTC. The full variable domain, in which reference TRBV7-2 and TRBJ2-5 provide the parts outside the CDR3, is GAGVSQSPSNKVTEKGKDVELRCDPISGHTALYWYRQSLGQGLEFLIYFQGNSAPDKSGLPSDRFSAERTGGSVSTLTIQRTQQEDSAVYLCASSHQRGQETQYFGPGTRLLVL.

The chain combines TRBV10-3 with TRBJ1-1; D gene unclear. The V and J ends lost 4 bases and 10 bases respectively, with 10 bases between them. CDR3 length: 11 amino acids. Germline assignment: CDR1 ENHRY and CDR2 SYGVKD. The CDR3 loop is CAISGTAAAFF. CDR3 nucleotides: TGTGCCATCAGTGGTACAGCCGCAGCTTTCTTT.

The chain combines TRBV28 with TRBJ1-3; D may be TRBD1 (5 bases). Per the germline V gene, CDR1 is MDHEN and CDR2 is SYDVKM. Trimming removed 5 bases from V and 0 bases from J, with 11 bases in between. CDR3 length: 15 residues. The CDR3 DNA is TGTGCCAGCAGTGCCGCAGGGTTCTCTGGAAACACCATATATTTT. Its protein product is CASSAAGFSGNTIYF.

The gene calls are TRBV30 and TRBJ2-1, with 8 bases lining up with TRBD2. The CDR3 contains 14 residues. Germline CDR1 is GTSNPN and CDR2 is SVGIG (reference sequence). Germline trimming cut 3 bases from V and 4 bases from J; bases unmatched to any gene: 5. CDR3 sequence (DNA): TGTGCCTGGAGGGGGTTAGCGGGATACAATGAGCAGTTCTTC. This sequence encodes CAWRGLAGYNEQFF.

The chain employs TRBV6-5 and TRBJ1-4, with D hard to call. V shed 0 bases and J shed 3 bases, with 5 bases lying between them. CDR3 length: 14 residues. From germline, CDR1 is MNHEY and CDR2 SVGAGI. The CDR3 nucleotides are TGTGCCAGCAGTTACTCGGCAGCTAATGAAAAACTGTTTTTT. It yields the protein CASSYSAANEKLFF.

This chain links TRBV7-3 with TRBJ1-6; tentative D call: TRBD1 (5 bases). Trimming removed 3 bases from V and 4 bases from J, with 10 bases in between. This CDR3 spans 15 amino acids. CDR1 is SGHTA and CDR2 is FQGTGA in the germline V gene. The CDR3 loop is CASSFSGGYNSPLHF. The CDR3 nucleotides are TGTGCCAGCAGCTTCTCCGGGGGTTATAATTCACCCCTCCACTTT.

The chain joins TRBV10-3 to TRBJ1-5; TRBD1 is a possible D gene (5 bases). The V end lost 0 bases, the J end lost 4 bases, and 10 bases lay between the germline ends. The CDR3 totals 15 residues. Germline lookup yields CDR1 ENHRY and CDR2 SYGVKD. The CDR3 region has the DNA TGTGCCATCAGTGAGTCGGGCAGGGCTAATCAGCCCCAGCATTTT. It codes for CAISESGRANQPQHF.

This chain uses TRBV13 with TRBJ2-7; D gene ambiguous. The CDR3 contains 13 residues. V lost 2 bases, J lost 3 bases, and 8 bases lay in between. The germline V gene encodes CDR1 PRHDT and CDR2 FYEKMQ (reference sequence). The CDR3 loop reads CASSLFRNYEQYF. CDR3 coding DNA: TGTGCCAGCAGCTTATTCAGGAACTACGAGCAGTACTTC. Full variable domain (missing parts from reference TRBV13 and TRBJ2-7): AAGVIQSPRHLIKEKRETATLKCYPIPRHDTVYWYQQGPGQDPQFLISFYEKMQSDKGSIPDRFSAQQFSDYHSELNMSSLELGDSALYFCASSLFRNYEQYFGPGTRLTVT.

The chain recombines TRBV5-8 with TRBJ1-1; no clear D gene. The CDR3 has 14 residues. V gave up 2 bases and J gave up 5 bases, with 13 bases separating them. From germline, CDR1 is SGHTS and CDR2 YDEGEE. CDR3 nucleotides: TGTGCCAGCAGCTTCAGCAGCGGCGGTACTGAAGCTTTCTTT. Encoded protein: CASSFSSGGTEAFF.

This chain joins TRBV5-1 and TRBJ2-2; D might be TRBD1 (6 bases). Trimming removed 7 bases at V and 4 bases at J, with 20 bases between. CDR1 is SGHRS, CDR2 YFSETQ, per germline. The CDR3 loop spans 16 amino acids. For the CDR3, the DNA is TGCGCCAGCCGATCAAACCCCTCGACAGGCACCGGGGAGCTGTTTTTT. It specifies CASRSNPSTGTGELFF. The full variable domain, with the rest looked up from reference TRBV5-1 and TRBJ2-2, is KAGVTQTPRYLIKTRGQQVTLSCSPISGHRSVSWYQQTPGQGLQFLFEYFSETQRNKGNFPGRFSGRQFSNSRSEMNVSTLELGDSALYLCASRSNPSTGTGELFFGEGSRLTVL.

Concerning this clone itself: The identical CDR3 is also encoded by other nucleotide sequences in the sample. CDR3 sequence: CASLGQNYGYTF. The CDR3 DNA sequence: TGTGCCAGCTTGGGACAGAACTATGGCTACACCTTC. The chain joins TRBV6-1 to TRBJ1-2; 7 nucleotides agree with TRBD1. J lost 2 bases, V lost 8 bases, and 2 bases had no gene match. Germline values: CDR1 MNHNS, CDR2 SASEGT. This CDR3 comprises 12 residues.

V usage is TRBV18 and J usage is TRBJ2-7; 8 bases are a match to TRBD2. V gave up 9 bases and J gave up 6 bases; unmatched junction bases: 13. Germline assignment: CDR1 KGHSH and CDR2 LQKENI. This CDR3 is built from 14 residues. CDR3 in amino acids: CASKSSGTRTEQYF. DNA for the CDR3: TGTGCCAGTAAGAGTTCCGGGACTAGGACCGAGCAGTACTTC.

The chain recombines TRBV5-6 with TRBJ2-2; unclear D gene. Deletions cut 1 base from V and 0 bases from J, with 10 bases between. The CDR3 runs 16 residues. CDR1 SGHDT and CDR2 YYEEEE come from the germline V gene. The CDR3 DNA is TGTGCCAGCAGCTTGATTGGCACGCCGAACACCGGGGAGCTGTTTTTT. Translating gives CASSLIGTPNTGELFF. The full variable domain, in which reference TRBV5-6 and TRBJ2-2 provide the parts outside the CDR3, is DAGVTQSPTHLIKTRGQQVTLRCSPKSGHDTVSWYQQALGQGPQFIFQYYEEEERQRGNFPDRFSGHQFPNYSSELNVNALLLGDSALYLCASSLIGTPNTGELFFGEGSRLTVL.

The chain employs TRBV6-1 and TRBJ1-5; the match to TRBD1 covers 8 bases. After removal of 6 bases from V and 5 bases from J, the junction contained 6 bases not matched to a gene. The length of the CDR3 is 14 residues. CDR1 MNHNS and CDR2 SASEGT come from the germline V gene. The DNA of the CDR3 is TGTGCCAGCAGCATTGACAGGGGAGATCAGCCCCAGCATTTT. It specifies CASSIDRGDQPQHF.

The chain links TRBV14 to TRBJ1-2, with D tentatively TRBD1 (5 bases). Trimming took 4 bases from V and 5 from J, leaving 8 bases between them. Germline loops: CDR1 SGHDN, CDR2 FVKESK. This CDR3 has 12 amino acids. The DNA for the CDR3 is TGTGCCAGCAGCCCCGGGGGATATGGCTACACCTTC. This gives the protein CASSPGGYGYTF.